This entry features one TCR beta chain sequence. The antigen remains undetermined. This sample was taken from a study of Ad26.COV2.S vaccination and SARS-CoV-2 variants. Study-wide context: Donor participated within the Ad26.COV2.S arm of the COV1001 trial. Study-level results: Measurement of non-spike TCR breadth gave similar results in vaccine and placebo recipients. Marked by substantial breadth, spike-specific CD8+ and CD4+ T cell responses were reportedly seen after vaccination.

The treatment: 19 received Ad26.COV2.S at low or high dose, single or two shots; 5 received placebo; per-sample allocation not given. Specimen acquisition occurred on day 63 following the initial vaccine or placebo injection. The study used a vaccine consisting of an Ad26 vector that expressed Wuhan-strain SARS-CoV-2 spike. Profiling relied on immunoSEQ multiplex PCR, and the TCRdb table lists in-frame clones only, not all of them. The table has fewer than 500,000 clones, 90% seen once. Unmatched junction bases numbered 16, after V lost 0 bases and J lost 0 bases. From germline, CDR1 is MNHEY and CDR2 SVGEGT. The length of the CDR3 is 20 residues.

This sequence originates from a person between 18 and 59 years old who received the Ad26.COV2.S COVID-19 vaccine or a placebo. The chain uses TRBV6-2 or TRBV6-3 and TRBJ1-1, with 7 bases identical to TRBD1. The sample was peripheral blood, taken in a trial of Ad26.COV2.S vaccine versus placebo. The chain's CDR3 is CASSYSSNRRGPDLNTEAFF. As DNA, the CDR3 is TGTGCCAGCAGTTACTCGAGTAACCGAAGGGGGCCGGATTTGAACACTGAAGCTTTCTTT.